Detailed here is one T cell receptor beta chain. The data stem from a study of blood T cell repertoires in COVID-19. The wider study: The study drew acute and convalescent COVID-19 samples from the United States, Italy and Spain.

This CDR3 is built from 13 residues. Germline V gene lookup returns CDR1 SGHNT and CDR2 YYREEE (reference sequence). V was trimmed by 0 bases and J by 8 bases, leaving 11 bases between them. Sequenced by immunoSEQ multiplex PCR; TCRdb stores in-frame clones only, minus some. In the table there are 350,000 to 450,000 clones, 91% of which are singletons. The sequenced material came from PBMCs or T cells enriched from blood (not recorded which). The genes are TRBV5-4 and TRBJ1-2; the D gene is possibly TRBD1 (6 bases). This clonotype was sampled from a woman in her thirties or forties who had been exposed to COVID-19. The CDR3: CASSLGQVGGYTF. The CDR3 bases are TGTGCCAGCAGCTTGGGACAGGTCGGGGGCTACACCTTC.